Listed here are 17 T cell receptor beta chains from one sample, sequenced in a study of response to subunit inactivated influenza vaccine. TCRdb ran MiXCR on the RT-PCR reads and lists one entry per CDR3 protein. The table records about 700,000 distinct CDR3 sequences, around a sixth of them present only once. The sample in question was PBMCs from blood, obtained roughly 12 days after vaccination. All receptors derive from a man aged 45-65 years who received an inactivated influenza vaccine.

The genes are TRBV6-2 or TRBV6-3 and TRBJ2-5; 10 nucleotides agree with TRBD2. The CDR3 runs to 16 residues. The germline V gene encodes CDR1 MNHEY and CDR2 SVGEGT. The V segment lost 6 bases and the J segment 2 bases; nucleotides outside the gene matches: 9. As DNA, the CDR3 is TGTGCCAGCAGAACCCCGGGACTAGCGCAACAAGAGACCCAGTACTTC. As protein: CASRTPGLAQQETQYF.

This chain links TRBV6-5 with TRBJ2-3; D is possibly TRBD1 (6 bases). V gave up 0 bases and J gave up 1 base, with 14 bases separating them. This CDR3 region has 17 residues. The V gene's germline CDR1 is MNHEY and CDR2 SVGAGI. The CDR3, as DNA: TGTGCCAGCAGTTACTCCGCCGGGACATATCGCACAGATACGCAGTATTTT. It codes for CASSYSAGTYRTDTQYF.

This sequence joins TRBV20-1 and TRBJ1-1; tentative D call: TRBD1 (5 bases). CDR1 and CDR2 (germline): DFQATT, SNEGSKA (reference sequence). The CDR3 is 13 residues long. The V end was cut by 0 bases, the J end by 8 bases, with 13 bases between. The CDR3 region is CSARDKGRREAFF. CDR3 DNA sequence: TGCAGTGCTAGAGATAAGGGGCGGCGAGAAGCTTTCTTT.

This clonotype was observed a handful of times. CDR3 in amino acids: CASSLTGKYTGELFF. CDR3 nucleotide sequence: TGTGCCAGCAGCTTGACAGGGAAGTACACCGGGGAGCTGTTTTTT. The chain employs TRBV7-2 and TRBJ2-2, with 7 bases identical to TRBD1. Germline CDR1 reads SGHTA; CDR2 reads FQGNSA. After removal of 3 bases from V and 3 bases from J, the junction contained 4 bases not matched to a gene. This CDR3 has 15 residues.

This clonotype was observed a handful of times. The gene calls are TRBV6-1 and TRBJ2-7; TRBD1 matches 7 bases. Germline trimming cut 5 bases from V and 7 bases from J; bases unmatched to any gene: 11. This CDR3 region has 14 residues. Germline CDR1 reads MNHNS; CDR2 reads SASEGT. The CDR3 DNA sequence: TGTGCCAGCAGTCCAACCCAGGGACAGCGAGAGCAGTACTTC. This codes for CASSPTQGQREQYF.

This chain joins TRBV7-2 and TRBJ2-7; 10 bases match TRBD1. The CDR3 runs to 15 residues. J gave up 3 bases and V 5 bases, and 7 bases lay outside the gene matches. Looked up from germline, CDR1 is SGHTA and CDR2 is FQGNSA. The CDR3 bases are TGTGCCAGCAGCCCCCGGACAGGGGGGGTCTACGAGCAGTACTTC. Its translation is CASSPRTGGVYEQYF.

This clonotype turned up a few times. The chain couples TRBV4-2 to TRBJ2-3; D possibly corresponds to TRBD2 (6 bases). This CDR3 is 16 amino acids long. V was trimmed by 4 bases and J by 2 bases, leaving 16 bases between them. The V gene's germline CDR1 is LGHNA and CDR2 YNFKEQ. CDR3: CASSRGAGLDTDTQYF. CDR3 nucleotide sequence: TGTGCCAGCAGCCGCGGGGCGGGACTCGACACAGATACGCAGTATTTT.

The genes are TRBV5-1 and TRBJ1-1, with D possibly TRBD1 on 6 matching bases. The CDR3 sequence is 15 residues long. Between the trimmed V and J ends, which lost 4 bases and 8 bases, there was a span of 21 bases. Germline CDR1 SGHRS, CDR2 YFSETQ. DNA of the CDR3: TGCGCCAGCAGCATTGGTTTCGGCCGAGACAGGGAAGCTTTCTTT. Protein: CASSIGFGRDREAFF.

The chain links TRBV20-1 to TRBJ1-6; D remains ambiguous. The germline gives CDR1 DFQATT, CDR2 SNEGSKA (reference sequence). The CDR3 runs to 13 residues. V lost 3 bases, J lost 9 bases, and 12 bases lay in between. The CDR3 sequence is CSASSVSASPLHF. The CDR3 DNA is TGCAGTGCTAGTAGCGTCAGTGCTTCACCCCTCCACTTT.

This clonotype was seen repeatedly, ten times or more. This chain links TRBV5-1 with TRBJ2-6, with no clear D. The CDR3 totals 14 residues. V lost 1 base and J lost 0, with 2 bases in between. The germline gives CDR1 SGHRS, CDR2 YFSETQ. The CDR3 sequence: CASSLPSGANVLTF. In DNA form, the CDR3 reads TGCGCCAGCAGCTTGCCCTCTGGGGCCAACGTCCTGACTTTC.

The table lists this clonotype with a few counts. This chain uses TRBV24-1 with TRBJ2-3; D is perhaps TRBD1 (6 bases). Germline loops: CDR1 KGHDR, CDR2 SFDVKD. This CDR3 comprises 16 residues. Trimming removed 4 bases at V and 5 bases at J, with 18 bases between. CDR3 DNA sequence: TGTGCCACCAGTGACCAGCAGGGGCGCCTAGGAGATACGCAGTATTTT. Amino acid sequence: CATSDQQGRLGDTQYF.

This clonotype has only a few counts. This sequence joins TRBV6-2 or TRBV6-3 and TRBJ2-2; D is unclear. CDR3 size: 9 residues. CDR1 is MNHEY, CDR2 SVGEGT, per germline. The V gene lost 8 bases and the J gene lost 9 bases, with 4 bases spanning the gap. CDR3 amino acids: CASGRELFF. CDR3 nucleotides: TGTGCCAGCGGGCGGGAGCTGTTTTTT.

The CDR3 nucleotides are TGTGCCAGCAGTTTAAGTTTCCTTTTGGAGACCCAGTACTTC. Protein sequence: CASSLSFLLETQYF. This sequence joins TRBV12-3 or TRBV12-4 and TRBJ2-5; no clear D gene. With 2 bases removed from V and 5 bases from J, the gap between germline ends came to 12 bases. CDR3 length: 14 residues.

This chain joins TRBV12-3 or TRBV12-4 and TRBJ1-1; 9 positions agree with TRBD1. CDR3 length: 15 amino acids. V lost 5 bases, J lost 4 bases, and 8 bases stayed unmatched. This chain's CDR3 is CASSAHRGPGTEAFF. The DNA of the CDR3 is TGTGCCAGCAGTGCCCACAGGGGGCCGGGCACTGAAGCTTTCTTT.

Comments on this clonotype: A junction end diverges from the germline sequence, so it may reflect a read error. The gene calls are TRBV20-1 and TRBJ1-6; TRBD1 is a possible D gene (5 bases). Germline CDR1 reads DFQATT; CDR2 reads SNEGSKA (reference sequence). The CDR3 consists of 17 residues. CDR3 loop: CCARVAGRESYNSPLHF. The CDR3 nucleotides read TGCTGTGCTAGAGTCGCAGGGCGGGAATCCTATAATTCACCCCTCCACTTT.

This clonotype was observed many times. The chain couples TRBV12-3 or TRBV12-4 to TRBJ2-5; 8 bases agree with TRBD1. The CDR3 consists of 13 residues. Germline trimming cut 5 bases from V and 4 bases from J; bases unmatched to any gene: 3. The CDR3: CASSPTGAETQYF. The CDR3 DNA follows: TGTGCCAGCAGTCCGACAGGGGCAGAGACCCAGTACTTC.

This chain connects TRBV29-1 to TRBJ1-1, with a weak D call TRBD1 (6 bases). The CDR3 is 13 residues long. Deletions cut 6 bases from V and 4 bases from J, with 15 bases between. The germline V gene has CDR1 SQVTM and CDR2 ANQGSEA. The DNA of the CDR3 is TGCAGCGTCGTAGACAGGCTGGGCACTGAAGCTTTCTTT. Protein product: CSVVDRLGTEAFF.